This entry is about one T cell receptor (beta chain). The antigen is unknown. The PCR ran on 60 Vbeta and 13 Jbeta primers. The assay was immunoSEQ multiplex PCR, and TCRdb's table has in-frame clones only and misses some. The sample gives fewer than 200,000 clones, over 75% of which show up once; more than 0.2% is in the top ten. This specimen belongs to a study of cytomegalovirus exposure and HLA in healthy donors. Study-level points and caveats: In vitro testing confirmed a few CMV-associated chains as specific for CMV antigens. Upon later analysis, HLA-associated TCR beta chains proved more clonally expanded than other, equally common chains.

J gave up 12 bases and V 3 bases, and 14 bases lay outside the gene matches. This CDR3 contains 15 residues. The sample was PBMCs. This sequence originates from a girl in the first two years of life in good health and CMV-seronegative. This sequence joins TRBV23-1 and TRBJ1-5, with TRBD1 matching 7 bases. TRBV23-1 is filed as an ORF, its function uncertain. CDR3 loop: CASSHNGTVFGVQHF. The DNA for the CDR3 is TGCGCCAGCAGTCACAACGGGACAGTATTTGGTGTCCAGCATTTT.